This TCR beta chain was recovered during a study of blood T cell repertoires in COVID-19 (TCRdb year 2020). Background for the entire study: The collaborator samples originated in the United States, Italy and Spain and spanned the acute and convalescent phases of COVID-19. The material from the prospective study consisted of cDNA or gDNA derived from T cells, B-cell-depleted T cells, or PBMCs. Deeply sampled blood TCRbeta repertoires from subjects exposed to, actively infected with, or recovered from COVID-19 were included in the dataset. The repertoires were made available in a free public database intended to serve as a resource for research on the immune response to SARS-CoV-2. Samples came from the ongoing ImmuneRACE study (first 160 participants) plus 1,254 subjects from 6 global collaborators. Nearly every sample came with metadata listing a de-identified subject ID, COVID-19 status, age in years and sex. Where available, HLA class I and class II types were taken from metadata supplied by the sample provider and were not determined by assay-based typing. Beyond this particular receptor, the publication reports: Clinical and demographic metadata were provided uncurated, with the amount varying by source and participant.

The CDR3 has 12 amino acids, counting the end cysteine and phenylalanine. Only the CDR3 portion is preserved as DNA: 36 bases, with reading frame beginning at the first base. The junction carries 8 bases between V and J, which are trimmed by 4 bases and 5 bases respectively. Reading the germline V gene gives CDR1 MDHEN and CDR2 SYDVKM. Whole blood was collected in K2EDTA tubes by collaborating institutions according to the institutions' own protocols. Collaborator samples were shipped for TCRbeta analysis as frozen whole blood, isolated PBMCs, or DNA extracted from either sample type. With respect to this clone: Its antigen target is currently unknown. The sample holds no much larger clone one base away, and base qualities are not on file.

TCRbeta CDR3 regions were amplified from genomic DNA by means of the immunoSEQ Assay, a bias-controlled multiplex PCR. In the paper's pipeline: Within the assay, amplification of reference gene primers was used to estimate how many nucleated cells each sample contained. Sequence reads were collapsed and filtered to measure the absolute abundance of every unique TCRbeta CDR3 rearrangement. For each sample, productive Simpson clonality was calculated by taking the square root of Simpson's diversity index across productive rearrangements. This immuneACCESS table, as held by TCRdb, lists in-frame sequences with V and J called but not all clones. Of the missing ones, under half trace to an unresolved V gene in checked studies; the others have no known cause. Clone size and the V and J calls come from that table; the DNA yielded D and trimming. Present in this sample are 55,000 to 90,000 clones, 81% of which were seen just once. The ten top clones hold about 0.83% of the sample.

The sample taken for sequencing was peripheral blood. Recombination joined TRBV28 with TRBJ1-2; TRBD1 is a possible D gene, resting on 5 matching bases. The receptor comes from a woman between 65 and 79 years old with acute or convalescent COVID-19. The CDR3 amino acid sequence is: CASSSTAYGYTF. In nucleotide form, the sequence is TGTGCCAGCAGTTCGACAGCTTATGGCTACACCTTC.